The 21 T cell receptor beta chains given below trace back to one sample, sequenced in a study of glioma-infiltrating T cells after dendritic cell vaccination. This table comes from immunoSEQ multiplex PCR, and its TCRdb copy is limited to in-frame clones, with some not included. The sample records some 73,000 clones, roughly 80% being singletons. The source was blood, collected before dendritic cell vaccination. These receptors were taken from a human donor with glioblastoma.

This clone appeared once. The chain couples TRBV7-9 to TRBJ1-2; D is undetermined. This CDR3 comprises 16 residues. Germline V CDR1 and CDR2: SEHNR, FQNEAQ (reference sequence). Deletions cut 4 bases from V and 4 bases from J, with 19 bases between. The DNA for the CDR3 is TGTGCCAGCAGCTCCACGGGATTCGCCCTAAGCTATGGCTACACCTTC. It encodes CASSSTGFALSYGYTF.

This chain joins TRBV30 and TRBJ2-2; D is unclear. With 2 bases removed from V and 6 bases from J, the gap between germline ends came to 7 bases. This CDR3 contains 12 residues. CDR1 and CDR2 (germline): GTSNPN, SVGIG (reference sequence). CDR3 in amino acids: CAWSSSAGELFF. CDR3 bases: TGTGCCTGGAGTAGCTCGGCCGGGGAGCTGTTTTTT.

This clone was counted only a few times. The chain couples TRBV6-6 to TRBJ1-6; no reliable D call. The V gene lost 6 bases and the J gene lost 0 bases, with 6 bases spanning the gap. The germline CDR1 and CDR2 sequences are MNHNY and SVGAGI (reference sequence). The CDR3 is 14 amino acids. The CDR3 protein is CASRVGSYNSPLHF. CDR3 DNA: TGTGCCAGCAGGGTCGGCTCCTATAATTCACCCCTCCACTTT.

V and J are TRBV7-2 and TRBJ2-7; possibly TRBD1 for D (5 bases). This CDR3 is 14 amino acids long. Trimming pared 5 bases from V and 0 bases from J, leaving 11 bases between. The germline CDR1 and CDR2 sequences are SGHTA and FQGNSA. CDR3 protein: CASSLQANSYEQYV. CDR3 in DNA: TGTGCCAGCAGCCTACAGGCTAACTCCTACGAGCAGTACGTC.

This clone showed up just once. This chain links TRBV12-5 with TRBJ1-6; D might be TRBD1 (5 bases). Germline loops: CDR1 LGHNT, CDR2 FRNRAP. Trimming cost V 5 bases and J 7 bases, with 21 bases left between them. This CDR3 contains 17 residues. The CDR3 DNA reads as TGTGCTAGTGGTCGGGGGAGCAATGGCGTCAAAAATTCACCCCTCCACTTT. Its protein product is CASGRGSNGVKNSPLHF.

V is TRBV6-1 and J is TRBJ2-5, with D tentatively TRBD1 (5 bases). With the DNA end fitting TRBJ2-7 better, the J assignment may be wrong. Per the germline V gene, CDR1 is MNHNS and CDR2 is SASEGT. This CDR3 region has 18 residues. The CDR3 here is CASSATTDPRRFSYEQYF. CDR3 DNA: TGTGCCAGCAGTGCTACGACAGACCCACGACGCTTTTCCTACGAGCAGTACTTC.

The chain is built from TRBV25-1 and TRBJ2-6, with unresolved D. Trimming shortened V by 5 bases and J by 1 base, and 3 bases separated the two germline ends. CDR1 is MGHDK and CDR2 is SYGVNS in the germline V gene. The CDR3 totals 13 residues. CDR3 sequence (DNA): TGTGCCAGCAGTTTATCTGGGGCCAACGTCCTGACTTTC. Encoded protein: CASSLSGANVLTF.

This clone qualifies as medium-sized. The rearrangement uses TRBV4-1 and TRBJ1-3; D ambiguous. Between the trimmed V and J ends, which lost 4 bases and 0 bases, there was a span of 10 bases. The CDR3 consists of 15 residues. The germline CDR1 and CDR2 sequences are MGHRA and YSYEKL. The CDR3 spells CASSLDGDSGNTIYF. The CDR3 DNA is TGCGCCAGCAGCCTAGACGGGGACTCTGGAAACACCATATATTTT.

CDR3 nucleotide sequence: TGTGCCAGCAGCCACCCCGACAGGGGGCCCGGTGAGCAGTTCTTC. This gives the protein CASSHPDRGPGEQFF. The chain uses TRBV5-6 and TRBJ2-1, with TRBD1 identical over 10 bases. This CDR3 is built from 15 residues. CDR1 and CDR2 from the germline V gene are SGHDT and YYEEEE. J gave up 9 bases and V 4 bases, and 10 bases lay outside the gene matches.

The chain uses TRBV5-4 and TRBJ1-2; TRBD1 might be the D (5 bases). V was shortened by 6 bases and J by 7 bases, with 19 bases between the two germline ends. Germline assignment: CDR1 SGHNT and CDR2 YYREEE (reference sequence). The CDR3 extends over 14 amino acids. The CDR3 loop reads CASTNAGLSFGYTF. The CDR3 nucleotides read TGTGCCAGCACCAACGCGGGACTAAGTTTTGGCTACACCTTC.

The chain joins TRBV11-2 to TRBJ1-1; 8 bases fit TRBD1. The CDR3 has 13 amino acids. The V gene's germline CDR1 is SGHAT and CDR2 FQNNGV. J lost 4 bases, V lost 4 bases, and 2 bases had no gene match. CDR3 sequence reads: CASSYTGGTEAFF. In nucleotides, the CDR3 is TGTGCCAGCAGCTATACAGGGGGCACTGAAGCTTTCTTT.

On this clone: Other DNA variants within this sample encode the same CDR3. The rearrangement uses TRBV6-5 and TRBJ2-7; 12 nucleotides line up with TRBD2. Per germline, CDR1 MNHEY and CDR2 SVGAGI. The CDR3 extends over 13 amino acids. V lost 6 bases and J lost 7; bases outside the gene matches: 4. CDR3 sequence: CASRRTSGNEQYV. The CDR3 DNA is TGTGCCAGCAGACGGACTAGCGGGAATGAGCAGTACGTC.

In nucleotides, the CDR3 is TGTGCCAGCCTCTACTCGCTAGCGGGGACTTCCACAGATACGCAGTATTTT. Residues: CASLYSLAGTSTDTQYF. The chain is built from TRBV18 and TRBJ2-3; 9 positions agree with TRBD2. Germline CDR1 is KGHSH and CDR2 is LQKENI. With V trimmed by 8 bases and J by 2 bases, 14 bases remained unmatched. CDR3 length: 17 amino acids.

The J gene is TRBJ2-2, the V gene TRBV6-5; the D is unclear. CDR3 length: 13 amino acids. Per germline, CDR1 MNHEY and CDR2 SVGAGI. Trimming cost V 5 bases and J 8 bases, with 12 bases left between them. CDR3: CASSARSAGELFF. CDR3 nucleotides: TGTGCCAGCAGTGCTAGGTCGGCGGGGGAGCTGTTTTTT.

The genes are TRBV5-1 and TRBJ1-6, with D possibly matching TRBD1 (6 bases). The CDR3 runs to 14 residues. Deletions cut 0 bases from V and 9 bases from J, with 10 bases between. The germline gives CDR1 SGHRS, CDR2 YFSETQ. The CDR3 DNA reads TGCGCCAGCAGCTTGGAGGGGGTAGGTTCACCCCTCCACTTT. It encodes CASSLEGVGSPLHF. Using reference TRBV5-1 and TRBJ1-6 for the parts outside the CDR3, the full variable domain is KAGVTQTPRYLIKTRGQQVTLSCSPISGHRSVSWYQQTPGQGLQFLFEYFSETQRNKGNFPGRFSGRQFSNSRSEMNVSTLELGDSALYLCASSLEGVGSPLHFGNGTRLTVT.

The rearrangement links TRBV4-1 to TRBJ2-5; TRBD2 agrees at 9 bases. Trimming at V came to 2 bases and at J to 3 bases, leaving 10 bases not matched to a gene. The CDR3 is 17 amino acids. Germline assignment: CDR1 MGHRA and CDR2 YSYEKL. The CDR3 DNA is TGCGCCAGCAGCCAATTCGCGCTAGCGGGAACGGAAGAGACCCAGTACTTC. Amino acids: CASSQFALAGTEETQYF.

This clone was recorded only once. The chain links TRBV5-1 to TRBJ1-1; 8 nucleotides agree with TRBD1. After removal of 4 bases from V and 4 bases from J, the junction contained 6 bases not matched to a gene. Germline lookup yields CDR1 SGHRS and CDR2 YFSETQ. CDR3 length: 14 amino acids. The CDR3 sequence is CASSAGTGSTEAFF. CDR3 DNA sequence: TGCGCCAGCAGCGCCGGGACAGGATCCACTGAAGCTTTCTTT.

The V and J genes are TRBV18 and TRBJ1-2; D is unclear. In germline, CDR1 is KGHSH, CDR2 LQKENI. The CDR3 extends over 14 amino acids. V shed 3 bases and J shed 4 bases, with 12 bases lying between them. CDR3 in DNA: TGTGCCAGCTCACCCCTGGGCGGGCCCTATGGCTACACCTTC. Protein product: CASSPLGGPYGYTF.

The gene calls are TRBV5-6 and TRBJ2-5, with 8 bases matching TRBD1. The CDR3 length is 15 residues. Germline trimming cut 2 bases from V and 1 base from J; bases unmatched to any gene: 4. Per the germline V gene, CDR1 is SGHDT and CDR2 is YYEEEE. CDR3 residues: CASSFQDRAQETQYF. CDR3 nucleotide sequence: TGTGCCAGCAGCTTCCAGGACAGGGCCCAAGAGACCCAGTACTTC. The full variable domain, completed using reference TRBV5-6 and TRBJ2-5, is DAGVTQSPTHLIKTRGQQVTLRCSPKSGHDTVSWYQQALGQGPQFIFQYYEEEERQRGNFPDRFSGHQFPNYSSELNVNALLLGDSALYLCASSFQDRAQETQYFGPGTRLLVL.

Written as DNA, the CDR3 is TGCGCCAGCAGCTTGGATCTTGCGGGATCAGATACGCAGTATTTT. It yields the protein CASSLDLAGSDTQYF. This chain links TRBV5-1 with TRBJ2-3; D may be TRBD2 (6 bases). V lost 0 bases to trimming and J lost 4 bases, with 12 bases between them. The CDR3 is made up of 15 amino acids. Germline values: CDR1 SGHRS, CDR2 YFSETQ. Drawing the rest from reference TRBV5-1 and TRBJ2-3, the complete variable domain is KAGVTQTPRYLIKTRGQQVTLSCSPISGHRSVSWYQQTPGQGLQFLFEYFSETQRNKGNFPGRFSGRQFSNSRSEMNVSTLELGDSALYLCASSLDLAGSDTQYFGPGTRLTVL.

The chain couples TRBV29-1 to TRBJ2-5, with 7 bases identical to TRBD1. V gave up 8 bases and J gave up 2 bases; unmatched junction bases: 2. The germline CDR1 and CDR2 sequences are SQVTM and ANQGSEA. CDR3 size: 11 residues. CDR3 nucleotide sequence: TGCAGCTACAGGGGACAAGAGACCCAGTACTTC. Translation: CSYRGQETQYF.